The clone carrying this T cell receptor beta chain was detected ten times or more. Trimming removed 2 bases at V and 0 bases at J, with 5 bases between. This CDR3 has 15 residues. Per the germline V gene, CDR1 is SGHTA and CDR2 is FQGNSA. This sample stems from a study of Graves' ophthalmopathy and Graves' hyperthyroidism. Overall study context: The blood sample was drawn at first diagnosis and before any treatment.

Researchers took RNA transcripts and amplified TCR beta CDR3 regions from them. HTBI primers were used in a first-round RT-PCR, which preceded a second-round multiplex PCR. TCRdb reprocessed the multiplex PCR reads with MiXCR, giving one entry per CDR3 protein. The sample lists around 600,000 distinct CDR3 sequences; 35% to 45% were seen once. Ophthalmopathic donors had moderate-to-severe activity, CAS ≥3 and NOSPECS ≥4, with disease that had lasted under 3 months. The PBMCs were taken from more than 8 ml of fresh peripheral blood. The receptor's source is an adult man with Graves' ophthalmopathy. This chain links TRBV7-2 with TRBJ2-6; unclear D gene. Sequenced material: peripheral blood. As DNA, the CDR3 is TGTGCCAGCAGCTTATGGGGCTCTGGGGCCAACGTCCTGACTTTC. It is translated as CASSLWGSGANVLTF.